This TCR beta chain originates from a study of cytomegalovirus exposure and HLA in healthy donors. Study-wide context: Earlier work reported 117 million unique TCR beta sequences from approximately 180 million T cells. Study-wide results and limits: Later work showed greater clonal expansion in HLA-associated TCR beta chains than in equally common others.

This CDR3 comprises 14 residues. V was shortened by 5 bases and J by 1 base, with 11 bases between the two germline ends. Germline assignment: CDR1 MGHDK and CDR2 SYGVNS. Use of 60 Vbeta and 13 Jbeta primers characterized the PCR. Only in-frame clones appear in the TCRdb table, and some are missing; sequencing was by immunoSEQ multiplex PCR. The table records some 140,000 clones, about 75% of them present only once. In its sample, this clone was seen a few times. Its antigen is undetermined. Sequenced: PBMCs. The chain couples TRBV25-1 to TRBJ1-1, with D maybe TRBD1 (5 bases). This clonotype originated in a woman in her thirties or forties in good health and CMV-seronegative. The CDR3 protein is CASSTATGNTEAFF. The CDR3 DNA follows: TGTGCCAGCAGTACAGCAACAGGGAACACTGAAGCTTTCTTT.